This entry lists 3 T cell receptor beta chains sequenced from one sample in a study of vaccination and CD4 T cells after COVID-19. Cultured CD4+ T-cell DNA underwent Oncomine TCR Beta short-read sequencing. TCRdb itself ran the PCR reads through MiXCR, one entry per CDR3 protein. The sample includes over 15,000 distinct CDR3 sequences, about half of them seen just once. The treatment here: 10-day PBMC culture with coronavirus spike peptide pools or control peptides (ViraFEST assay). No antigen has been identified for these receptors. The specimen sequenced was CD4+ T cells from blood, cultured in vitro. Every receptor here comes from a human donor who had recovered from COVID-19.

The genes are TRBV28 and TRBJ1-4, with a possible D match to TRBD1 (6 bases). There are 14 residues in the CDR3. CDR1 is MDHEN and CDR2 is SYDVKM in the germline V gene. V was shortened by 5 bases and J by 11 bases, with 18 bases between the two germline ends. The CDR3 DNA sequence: TGTGCCAGCAGTCCCAGACAGGTGTCGGGGAAACTGTTTTTT. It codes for CASSPRQVSGKLFF.

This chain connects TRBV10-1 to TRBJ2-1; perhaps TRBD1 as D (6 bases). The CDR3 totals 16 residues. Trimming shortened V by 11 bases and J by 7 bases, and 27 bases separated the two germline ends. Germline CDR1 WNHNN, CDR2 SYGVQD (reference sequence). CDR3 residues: CAVAPPPRGMWNEQFF. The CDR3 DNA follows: TGCGCCGTTGCCCCCCCCCCCAGGGGAATGTGGAATGAGCAGTTCTTC.

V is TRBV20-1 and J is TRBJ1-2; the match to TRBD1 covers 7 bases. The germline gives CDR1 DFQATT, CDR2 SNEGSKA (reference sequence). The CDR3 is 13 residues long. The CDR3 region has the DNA TGCAGCACTATAAGGGGGCCACAGGGGGGCTACACCTTC. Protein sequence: CSTIRGPQGGYTF.